The 17 T cell receptor beta chains below come from one sample, sequenced in a study of patients and donors after allogeneic stem cell transplantation. A single record per CDR3 protein comes from TCRdb applying MiXCR to the RT-PCR reads. The sample has about 200,000 distinct CDR3 sequences, around two fifths seen once. The sequenced material came from blood, either unsorted or a sorted T cell fraction (not recorded which). The receptor set was obtained from a human donor who was either an allogeneic HSCT recipient or a stem cell or donor lymphocyte infusion donor (not recorded which). It is not recorded whose cells these are; they may come from a transplant donor.

This clonotype was detected a few times. The rearrangement joins TRBV5-1 to TRBJ2-1; D perhaps matches TRBD2 (6 bases). This CDR3 has 15 amino acids. Germline V gene lookup returns CDR1 SGHRS and CDR2 YFSETQ. V lost 0 bases and J 2 bases, leaving 9 bases between the germline ends. The chain's CDR3 is CASSLVASAYNEQFF. The CDR3 DNA reads as TGCGCCAGCAGCTTGGTGGCTAGCGCCTACAATGAGCAGTTCTTC.

V usage is TRBV6-5 and J usage is TRBJ2-7; D gene unclear. The CDR3 runs to 12 residues. V was cut by 6 bases and J by 7 bases, with 13 bases left in between. Germline CDR1 is MNHEY and CDR2 is SVGAGI. The CDR3 loop is CASSSAVGEQYF. The CDR3 DNA reads TGTGCCAGCAGCTCCGCCGTCGGGGAGCAGTACTTC.

A few counts support this clonotype. This chain joins TRBV5-1 and TRBJ1-3; no clear D gene. The germline gives CDR1 SGHRS, CDR2 YFSETQ. The CDR3 has 13 residues. V was pared by 4 bases and J by 8 bases, with 13 bases between. This chain's CDR3 is CASSTGPADTIYF. CDR3 bases: TGCGCCAGCAGCACCGGGCCTGCAGACACCATATATTTT.

The rearrangement links TRBV11-2 to TRBJ2-2; D might be TRBD2 (6 bases). This CDR3 has 17 amino acids. Germline lookup yields CDR1 SGHAT and CDR2 FQNNGV. The V gene lost 6 bases and the J gene lost 0 bases, with 17 bases spanning the gap. The CDR3 DNA is TGTGCCAGCAGTCCTGAACTAGCTCGGGCGAACACCGGGGAGCTGTTTTTT. Amino acids: CASSPELARANTGELFF.

The CDR3 loop reads CASSEHTPRTYSYEQYF. DNA of the CDR3: TGTGCCAGCAGCGAACACACGCCTCGGACTTACTCCTACGAGCAGTACTTC. This rearrangement joins TRBV6-7 to TRBJ2-7; D possibly corresponds to TRBD2 (5 bases). TRBV6-7 is marked as an open reading frame, function uncertain. The CDR3 runs 17 residues. Trimming took off 6 bases at V and 0 bases at J, with 21 bases between the two ends.

V and J are TRBV5-6 and TRBJ2-1; 7 nucleotides line up with TRBD2. This CDR3 comprises 16 residues. Germline V gene lookup returns CDR1 SGHDT and CDR2 YYEEEE. Losses at the gene ends were 7 bases for V and 0 bases for J; bases not matched to a gene: 10. The CDR3 sequence is CASGLMGGSSYNEQFF. In DNA, the CDR3 is TGTGCCAGCGGACTTATGGGGGGGAGCTCCTACAATGAGCAGTTCTTC. Combining the CDR3 with reference TRBV5-6 and TRBJ2-1 gives the whole variable domain DAGVTQSPTHLIKTRGQQVTLRCSPKSGHDTVSWYQQALGQGPQFIFQYYEEEERQRGNFPDRFSGHQFPNYSSELNVNALLLGDSALYLCASGLMGGSSYNEQFFGPGTRLTVL.

This clonotype was counted only a few times. The chain combines TRBV20-1 with TRBJ1-3; 10 nucleotides line up with TRBD1. V lost 5 bases and J lost 6; bases outside the gene matches: 4. Germline V lookup: CDR1 DFQATT, CDR2 SNEGSKA (reference sequence). The CDR3 extends over 13 amino acids. This CDR3 reads CSAPGTGENTIYF. The CDR3 DNA reads TGCAGTGCTCCCGGGACAGGGGAAAACACCATATATTTT.

The V and J genes are TRBV29-1 and TRBJ2-7; D unresolved. CDR1 and CDR2 (germline): SQVTM, ANQGSEA. The CDR3 covers 13 residues. V was cut by 4 bases and J by 0 bases, with 10 bases left in between. The chain's CDR3 is CSVGVTSSYEQYF. DNA for the CDR3: TGCAGCGTTGGAGTGACGAGCTCCTACGAGCAGTACTTC.

There are many counts of this clonotype. The chain carries TRBV29-1 and TRBJ1-2; maybe TRBD1 (5 bases). V was shortened by 3 bases and J by 8 bases, with 13 bases between the two germline ends. The CDR3 sequence is 12 residues long. Germline CDR1 reads SQVTM; CDR2 reads ANQGSEA. The CDR3 nucleotides read TGCAGCGTTGAGGGGGGATTTAGAGGCTACACCTTC. This gives the protein CSVEGGFRGYTF.

The V gene is TRBV13, the J gene TRBJ1-2, with D perhaps matching TRBD1 (6 bases). This CDR3 has 15 residues. V lost 0 bases, J lost 6 bases, and 14 bases lay in between. Germline values: CDR1 PRHDT, CDR2 FYEKMQ (reference sequence). The DNA of the CDR3 is TGTGCCAGCAGCTTAGGGGAGGTACAGGGAGATGGCTACACCTTC. This sequence encodes CASSLGEVQGDGYTF.

In this sample, this clonotype turned up a few times. This sequence joins TRBV10-3 and TRBJ1-6; 9 nucleotides line up with TRBD1. The CDR3 has 18 residues. V lost 6 bases and J lost 8; bases outside the gene matches: 17. CDR1 and CDR2 (germline): ENHRY, SYGVKD. CDR3 sequence reads: CAISATGGAFPGDSPLHF. DNA of the CDR3: TGTGCCATCAGCGCTACAGGGGGCGCGTTCCCGGGGGATTCACCCCTCCACTTT.

The V and J genes are TRBV4-3 and TRBJ2-2; D remains unclear. This CDR3 comprises 14 residues. Trimming shortened V by 4 bases and J by 0 bases, and 6 bases separated the two germline ends. Germline V lookup: CDR1 LGHNA, CDR2 YSLEER. CDR3 protein: CASSPHSNTGELFF. In DNA, the CDR3 is TGCGCCAGCAGCCCTCACTCGAACACCGGGGAGCTGTTTTTT.

This clonotype was found a few times. This chain links TRBV4-3 with TRBJ2-1, with D unresolved. Trimming removed 0 bases at V and 6 bases at J, with 12 bases between. The CDR3 consists of 15 residues. Germline loops: CDR1 LGHNA, CDR2 YSLEER. The CDR3 region is CASSQDPGSANEQFF. DNA of the CDR3: TGCGCCAGCAGCCAAGATCCTGGCAGCGCCAATGAGCAGTTCTTC.

The chain has TRBV29-1 and TRBJ1-1, with D unresolved. This CDR3 has 15 residues. Looked up from germline, CDR1 is SQVTM and CDR2 is ANQGSEA. V was cut by 4 bases and J by 6 bases, with 21 bases left in between. The CDR3 region has the DNA TGCAGCGTTGCCCTCAAATTGTCAAGACCCGCTGAAGCTTTCTTT. Amino acids: CSVALKLSRPAEAFF.

The chain employs TRBV6-2 or TRBV6-3 and TRBJ2-3; 10 bases line up with TRBD2. The CDR3 totals 15 residues. V dropped 6 bases and J dropped 2; count of bases not matched to a gene: 5. The V gene's germline CDR1 is MNHEY and CDR2 SVGEGT. The chain's CDR3 is CASRPGTSATDTQYF. CDR3 nucleotides: TGTGCCAGCAGGCCCGGGACTAGCGCCACAGATACGCAGTATTTT.

The gene calls are TRBV7-2 and TRBJ2-2, with D tentatively TRBD2 (6 bases). Germline assignment: CDR1 SGHTA and CDR2 FQGNSA. The CDR3 length is 15 residues. The V and J ends lost 3 bases and 2 bases respectively, with 10 bases between them. CDR3 in DNA: TGTGCCAGCAGCTTTCGGGGACTTAACACCGGGGAGCTGTTTTTT. Translated, it gives CASSFRGLNTGELFF. The entire variable domain, with the rest obtained from reference TRBV7-2 and TRBJ2-2, is as follows: GAGVSQSPSNKVTEKGKDVELRCDPISGHTALYWYRQSLGQGLEFLIYFQGNSAPDKSGLPSDRFSAERTGGSVSTLTIQRTQQEDSAVYLCASSFRGLNTGELFFGEGSRLTVL.

This clonotype came up a few times. V gene TRBV4-3 combines with J gene TRBJ2-7; 7 nucleotides line up with TRBD2. This CDR3 is 15 amino acids long. CDR1 and CDR2 from the germline V gene are LGHNA and YSLEER. The junction had 4 bases not matched to a gene; V was cut back by 0 bases and J by 2 bases. This chain's CDR3 is CASSQDGGETYEQYF. In DNA, the CDR3 is TGCGCCAGCAGCCAAGATGGGGGGGAGACCTACGAGCAGTACTTC.